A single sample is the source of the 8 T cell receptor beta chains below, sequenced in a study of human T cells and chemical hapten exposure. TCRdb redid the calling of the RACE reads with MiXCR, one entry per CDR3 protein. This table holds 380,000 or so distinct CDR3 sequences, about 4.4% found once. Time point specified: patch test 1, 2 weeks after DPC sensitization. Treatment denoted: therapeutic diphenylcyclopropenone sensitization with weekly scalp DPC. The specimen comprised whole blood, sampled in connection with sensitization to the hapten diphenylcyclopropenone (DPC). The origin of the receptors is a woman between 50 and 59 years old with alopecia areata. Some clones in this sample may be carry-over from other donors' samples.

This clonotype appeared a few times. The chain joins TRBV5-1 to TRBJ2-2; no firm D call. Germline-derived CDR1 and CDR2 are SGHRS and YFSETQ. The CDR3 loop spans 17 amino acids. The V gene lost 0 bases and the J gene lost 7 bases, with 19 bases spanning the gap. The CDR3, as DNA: TGCGCCAGCAGCTTGGCCGTCCCTGGACGCCCAGGCGGGGAGCTGTTTTTT. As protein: CASSLAVPGRPGGELFF.

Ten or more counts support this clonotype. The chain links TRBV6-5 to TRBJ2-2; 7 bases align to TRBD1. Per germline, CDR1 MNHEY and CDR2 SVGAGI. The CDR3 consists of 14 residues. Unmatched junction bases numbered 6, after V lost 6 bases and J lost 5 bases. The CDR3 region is CASSSQGVTGELFF. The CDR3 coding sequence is TGTGCCAGCAGCAGCCAGGGGGTGACCGGGGAGCTGTTTTTT.

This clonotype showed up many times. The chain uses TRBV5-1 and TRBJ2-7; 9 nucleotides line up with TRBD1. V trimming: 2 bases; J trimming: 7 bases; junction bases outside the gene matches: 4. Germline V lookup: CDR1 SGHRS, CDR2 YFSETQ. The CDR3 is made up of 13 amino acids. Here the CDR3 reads CASSFTGGREQYF. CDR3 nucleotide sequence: TGCGCCAGCAGCTTTACAGGGGGCCGGGAGCAGTACTTC.

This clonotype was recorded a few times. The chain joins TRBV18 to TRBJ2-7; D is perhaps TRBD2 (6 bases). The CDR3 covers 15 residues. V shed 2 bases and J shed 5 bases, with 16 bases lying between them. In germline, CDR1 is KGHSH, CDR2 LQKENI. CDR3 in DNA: TGTGCCAGCTCACCAGAAGTGGGGGGTCAGGACGAGCAGTACTTC. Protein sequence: CASSPEVGGQDEQYF.

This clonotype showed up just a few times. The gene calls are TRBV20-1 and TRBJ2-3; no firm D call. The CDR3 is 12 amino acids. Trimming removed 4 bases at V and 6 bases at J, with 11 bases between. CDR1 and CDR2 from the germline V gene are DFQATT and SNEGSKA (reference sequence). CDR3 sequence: CSATRPGDTQYF. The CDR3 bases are TGCAGTGCTACGCGCCCCGGGGATACGCAGTATTTT.

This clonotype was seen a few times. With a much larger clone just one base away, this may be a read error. CDR3 nucleotides: TGTGCCAGCAGCGCCGGGACTATCACAGATACGCAGTATTTT. It specifies CASSAGTITDTQYF. The V call is TRBV7-2, the J call TRBJ2-3; the match to TRBD2 covers 7 bases. The germline V gene encodes CDR1 SGHTA and CDR2 FQGNSA. The V segment lost 5 bases and the J segment 2 bases; nucleotides outside the gene matches: 4. The CDR3 has 14 amino acids.

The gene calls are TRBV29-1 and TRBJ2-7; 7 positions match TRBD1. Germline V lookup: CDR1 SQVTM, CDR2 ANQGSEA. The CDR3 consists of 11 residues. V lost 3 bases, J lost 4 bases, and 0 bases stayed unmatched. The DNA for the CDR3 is TGCAGCGTTGACAGGGGGTACGAGCAGTACTTC. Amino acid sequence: CSVDRGYEQYF.

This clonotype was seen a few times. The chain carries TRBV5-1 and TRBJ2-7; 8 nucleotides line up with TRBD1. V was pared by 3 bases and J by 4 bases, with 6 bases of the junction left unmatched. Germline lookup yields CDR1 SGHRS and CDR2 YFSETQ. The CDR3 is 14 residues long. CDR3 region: CASSSWDRNYEQYF. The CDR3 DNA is TGCGCCAGCAGCTCATGGGACAGGAATTACGAGCAGTACTTC.